A selection of T cell receptor beta chains follows, all from one sample in a study of blood T cell repertoires in COVID-19. Clones were read by immunoSEQ multiplex PCR, and TCRdb kept only the in-frame ones, dropping some. Of some 150,000 clones listed, roughly 80% are singletons. The sequencing sample was made of peripheral blood. The receptors here all came from a human donor in a cohort sampled during active COVID-19. CDR3s include the opening cysteine and the closing phenylalanine or tryptophan. D genes are given only for firm matches. The size field is filled for only some rows; it gives once, few, many or a size class.

CASSLQGIDTQYF,TGTGCCAGCAGCTTGCAGGGTATAGATACGCAGTATTTT,-,-,TRBV5-6,TRBJ2-3
CASSPLGGGGSDTQYF,TGTGCCAGCAGCCCCCTGGGTGGGGGCGGATCAGATACGCAGTATTTT,-,-,TRBV11-2,TRBJ2-3
CASSLDRDRNSSSSGANVLTF,TGTGCCAGCAGCTTAGACCGGGACAGGAATTCTTCTAGCTCTGGGGCCAACGTCCTGACTTTC,-,TRBD1,TRBV7-8,TRBJ2-6
CASRETGQAPEAFF,TGCGCCAGCAGGGAGACGGGACAGGCCCCTGAAGCTTTCTTT,-,TRBD1,TRBV5-1,TRBJ1-1
CASRAGRGTQYF,TGTGCCAGCAGAGCCGGGAGGGGGACCCAGTACTTC,once,TRBD2,TRBV9,TRBJ2-5
CASSQAGTGVLTNEKLFF,TGCGCCAGCAGCCAGGCCGGGACAGGCGTGCTGACTAATGAAAAACTGTTTTTT,-,TRBD1,TRBV5-1,TRBJ1-4
CSANEDRGFDQPQHF,TGCAGTGCTAATGAGGACAGGGGGTTTGATCAGCCCCAGCATTTT,-,TRBD1,TRBV20-1,TRBJ1-5
CASRASGSDTQYF,TGTGCCAGCAGGGCGTCAGGATCAGATACGCAGTATTTT,few,-,TRBV6-5,TRBJ2-3
CASSLKTTQYF,TGTGCCAGCAGTCTAAAAACTACGCAGTATTTT,-,-,TRBV12-3/TRBV12-4,TRBJ2-3
CASSKGATQYF,TGTGCCAGCAGCAAAGGCGCGACCCAGTACTTC,once,-,TRBV21-1,TRBJ2-5
CAWTGFGAYEQYF,TGTGCCTGGACGGGGTTCGGAGCCTACGAGCAGTACTTC,-,-,TRBV30,TRBJ2-7
CASSQGRKLFF,TGTGCCAGCAGCCAGGGCAGAAAACTGTTTTTT,-,-,TRBV3-1/TRBV3-2,TRBJ1-4
CATSRAKGVTYEQYF,TGTGCCACCAGCAGAGCCAAGGGGGTAACCTACGAGCAGTACTTC,-,-,TRBV15,TRBJ2-7
CASSFGVGTNTEAFF,TGTGCCAGCAGCTTCGGGGTGGGCACGAACACTGAAGCTTTCTTT,-,-,TRBV5-4,TRBJ1-1
CASSQDPAGAGDTQYF,TGTGCCAGCAGCCAAGATCCAGCGGGCGCCGGAGATACGCAGTATTTT,-,-,TRBV4-2,TRBJ2-3
CAWSKGATYNEQFF,TGTGCCTGGAGTAAAGGGGCAACCTACAATGAGCAGTTCTTC,-,-,TRBV30,TRBJ2-1
CAPLGQGHEQYF,TGTGCCCCCCTGGGGCAGGGCCACGAGCAGTACTTC,few,-,TRBV5-3,TRBJ2-7
CASSPPLGAQGNTIYF,TGTGCCAGCAGTCCCCCCCTGGGGGCGCAGGGAAACACCATATATTTT,few,-,TRBV28,TRBJ1-3
CASSTAGSYEQYF,TGTGCCAGCAGTACCGCCGGTAGCTACGAGCAGTACTTC,-,-,TRBV28,TRBJ2-7
CASVSGRTNEQFF,TGTGCCAGCGTTAGCGGGAGAACCAATGAGCAGTTCTTC,-,TRBD2,TRBV5-4,TRBJ2-1
CASSQRAGEGEQFF,TGCGCCAGCAGCCAAAGAGCGGGGGAGGGTGAGCAGTTCTTC,-,TRBD2,TRBV5-1,TRBJ2-1
CASSLHRTSGGVGGYNEQFF,TGTGCCAGCAGCCTTCACCGGACCTCTGGGGGGGTTGGGGGTTACAATGAGCAGTTCTTC,-,TRBD2,TRBV5-4,TRBJ2-1
CASSENCRASGGAGETQYF,TGTGCCAGCAGCGAGAACTGCCGGGCTAGCGGGGGGGCTGGAGAGACCCAGTACTTC,-,TRBD2,TRBV3-1/TRBV3-2,TRBJ2-5
CASSDSISGPDTQYF,TGTGCCAGCAGTGACTCGATTTCCGGTCCAGATACGCAGTATTTT,once,-,TRBV6-4,TRBJ2-3